A selection of T cell receptor beta chains follows, all from one sample in a study of prognosis after radiotherapy for stage I lung cancer. One entry per CDR3 protein results from TCRdb running MiXCR on the multiplex PCR reads. The sample yields 13,000 to 15,000 distinct CDR3 sequences, about two fifths seen once. The specimen was PBMCs, collected before or after stereotactic body radiation therapy (not recorded which). These receptors came from a donor at least 50 years old with non-small cell lung cancer. The CDR3 runs from the conserved cysteine through the conserved F or W. The D gene is left open where the match is weak. Where a row states a size, it is once, few, many or the class of an expanded clone; other rows omit it.

D gene: -
V gene: TRBV3-1
clone size: -
J gene: TRBJ1-1
CDR3 DNA: TGTGCCAGCAGCCATCCCACCCTGGCGAGTACTGAAGCTTTCTTT
CDR3 protein: CASSHPTLASTEAFF

D gene: -
V gene: TRBV27
clone size: medium-sized
J gene: TRBJ1-2
CDR3 DNA: TGTGCCAGCAGTTTATCCCAGGGATCCTATGGCTACACCTTC
CDR3 protein: CASSLSQGSYGYTF

D gene: TRBD1
V gene: TRBV3-1
clone size: many
J gene: TRBJ1-4
CDR3 DNA: TGTGCCAGCAGCCAATATTCCACAGGGGCAACTAATGAAAAACTGTTTTTT
CDR3 protein: CASSQYSTGATNEKLFF

D gene: -
V gene: TRBV12-3/TRBV12-4
clone size: many
J gene: TRBJ2-7
CDR3 DNA: TGTGCCAGCAGTTTCCCCCCCACTCACCGCGAGCAGTACTTC
CDR3 protein: CASSFPPTHREQYF

D gene: TRBD2
V gene: TRBV2
clone size: many
J gene: TRBJ2-7
CDR3 DNA: TGTGCCAGCAGTGACGCGGCGGGAGGGTCACTAGTGCAGTACTTC
CDR3 protein: CASSDAAGGSLVQYF

D gene: -
V gene: TRBV20-1
clone size: many
J gene: TRBJ1-2
CDR3 DNA: TGCAGTGCTAGAGATTGGACGCAAATGAGCGATGGCCACACCTTC
CDR3 protein: CSARDWTQMSDGHTF

D gene: -
V gene: TRBV15
clone size: many
J gene: TRBJ1-5
CDR3 DNA: TGTGCCACCAGCAGGGGGCACCAGCCCCAGCATTTT
CDR3 protein: CATSRGHQPQHF

D gene: -
V gene: TRBV6-1
clone size: many
J gene: TRBJ1-2
CDR3 DNA: TGTGCCAGCAGTGTTGTCTTACCACGCTACACCTTC
CDR3 protein: CASSVVLPRYTF

D gene: -
V gene: TRBV6-1
clone size: medium-sized
J gene: TRBJ1-1
CDR3 DNA: TGTGCCAGCAGCGGGGGGAGGGGACGCACTGAAGCTTTCTTT
CDR3 protein: CASSGGRGRTEAFF

D gene: TRBD1
V gene: TRBV7-9
clone size: -
J gene: TRBJ2-7
CDR3 DNA: TGTGCCCCAAGCTTTTTTACGGGACAGAAGAGACAGCAGTACTTC
CDR3 protein: CAPSFFTGQKRQQYF

D gene: -
V gene: TRBV15
clone size: many
J gene: TRBJ1-4
CDR3 DNA: TGTGCCACCAGCAGTTGGCCAGTAGAAGAAAAACTGTTTTTT
CDR3 protein: CATSSWPVEEKLFF

D gene: TRBD1
V gene: TRBV7-9
clone size: many
J gene: TRBJ1-3
CDR3 DNA: TGTGCCAGCAGCTTAGCAGGGACAGGGAACTCTGGAAACACCATATATTTT
CDR3 protein: CASSLAGTGNSGNTIYF

D gene: -
V gene: TRBV6-5
clone size: -
J gene: TRBJ2-7
CDR3 DNA: TGTGGCAGCAGTTACTTGAGAATGGGCACCTACGAGCAGTACTTC
CDR3 protein: CGSSYLRMGTYEQYF

D gene: -
V gene: TRBV19
clone size: -
J gene: TRBJ1-6
CDR3 DNA: TGTGCCAGTGGACACCATAATTCACCCCTCCACTTT
CDR3 protein: CASGHHNSPLHF

D gene: -
V gene: TRBV2
clone size: -
J gene: TRBJ2-2
CDR3 DNA: TGTGCCACTAGACCGGGACACGGATACGGGGAGCTGTTTTTT
CDR3 protein: CATRPGHGYGELFF

D gene: -
V gene: TRBV28
clone size: -
J gene: TRBJ2-2
CDR3 DNA: TGTGCCAGCACACTTGGGGGAAACACCGGGGAGCTGTTTTTT
CDR3 protein: CASTLGGNTGELFF

D gene: -
V gene: TRBV5-4
clone size: many
J gene: TRBJ1-1
CDR3 DNA: TGTGCCAGCAGCTTGGCCAGACCCGGGAGGGCCCACACTGAAGCTTTCTTT
CDR3 protein: CASSLARPGRAHTEAFF

D gene: -
V gene: TRBV7-2
clone size: many
J gene: TRBJ1-3
CDR3 DNA: TGTGCCAGCAGCCCCCAGAGGGGCAGAACTGGAAACACCATATATTTT
CDR3 protein: CASSPQRGRTGNTIYF

D gene: TRBD1
V gene: TRBV15
clone size: many
J gene: TRBJ2-2
CDR3 DNA: TGTGCCACCAGCGAAGCCGGGACAGGGTTTAACGGGGAGCTGTTTTTT
CDR3 protein: CATSEAGTGFNGELFF

D gene: -
V gene: TRBV15
clone size: many
J gene: TRBJ2-7
CDR3 DNA: TGTGCCACCAGCAGCACAGGGATCGACGAGCAGTACTTC
CDR3 protein: CATSSTGIDEQYF

D gene: TRBD1
V gene: TRBV5-5
clone size: -
J gene: TRBJ2-7
CDR3 DNA: TGTGCCAGAAGCTTCGGACAGGTTTACGAGAAGTACTTC
CDR3 protein: CARSFGQVYEKYF

D gene: TRBD2
V gene: TRBV19
clone size: -
J gene: TRBJ2-7
CDR3 DNA: TGTGCCAGTAGTATAGACGCTGGGACTAGTCGAGACGAGAAGTACTTC
CDR3 protein: CASSIDAGTSRDEKYF

D gene: TRBD2
V gene: TRBV20-1
clone size: -
J gene: TRBJ2-7
CDR3 DNA: TGCAGTGCGAAAACTAGCGGTGACTACGAGCAGTACTTC
CDR3 protein: CSAKTSGDYEQYF

D gene: TRBD1
V gene: TRBV30
clone size: many
J gene: TRBJ1-3
CDR3 DNA: TGTGCCTGGAACGAACCCGGGACAGCTGGAAACACCATATATTTT
CDR3 protein: CAWNEPGTAGNTIYF

D gene: TRBD1
V gene: TRBV6-1
clone size: -
J gene: TRBJ2-7
CDR3 DNA: TGTGCCAGCACACTGACCGGGACAGGGAGATACGAGCAGTACTTC
CDR3 protein: CASTLTGTGRYEQYF

D gene: TRBD2
V gene: TRBV20-1
clone size: -
J gene: TRBJ2-7
CDR3 DNA: TGCAGTGCGAAAACTAGCGGGGCGAACGAGCAGTACTTC
CDR3 protein: CSAKTSGANEQYF

D gene: -
V gene: TRBV5-4
clone size: -
J gene: TRBJ1-1
CDR3 DNA: TGTGCCAGCAGCTCTACGGGGGGGAACACTGAAGCTTTCTTT
CDR3 protein: CASSSTGGNTEAFF

D gene: TRBD2
V gene: TRBV12-3/TRBV12-4
clone size: once
J gene: TRBJ2-1
CDR3 DNA: TGTGCCAGCAGTTTACGTAGCGGGAGCTACAATGAGCAGTTCTTC
CDR3 protein: CASSLRSGSYNEQFF

D gene: -
V gene: TRBV27
clone size: many
J gene: TRBJ2-5
CDR3 DNA: TGTGCCAGCAGTTTATTTTTGGGAGAGACCCAGTACTTC
CDR3 protein: CASSLFLGETQYF

D gene: TRBD2
V gene: TRBV5-5
clone size: -
J gene: TRBJ2-2
CDR3 DNA: TGTGCCAGCAGCTTAAGGACTAGCGGGAACACCGGGGAGCTGTTTTTT
CDR3 protein: CASSLRTSGNTGELFF

D gene: -
V gene: TRBV7-2
clone size: many
J gene: TRBJ2-7
CDR3 DNA: TGTGCCAGCAGCCTGACCCAGGTTCCCTCCTACGAGCAGTACTTC
CDR3 protein: CASSLTQVPSYEQYF

D gene: -
V gene: TRBV19
clone size: many
J gene: TRBJ2-2
CDR3 DNA: TGTGCCAGTAACCTGACCGGGGTAAACACCGGGGAGCTGTTTTTT
CDR3 protein: CASNLTGVNTGELFF

D gene: -
V gene: TRBV7-2
clone size: many
J gene: TRBJ1-3
CDR3 DNA: TGTGCCAGCAGCTTATTATCTGGAAACACCATATATTTT
CDR3 protein: CASSLLSGNTIYF

D gene: -
V gene: TRBV10-3
clone size: many
J gene: TRBJ1-2
CDR3 DNA: TGTGCCATCAGGCTCCCTACGGGTGGCTACACCTTC
CDR3 protein: CAIRLPTGGYTF

D gene: TRBD1
V gene: TRBV30
clone size: many
J gene: TRBJ1-2
CDR3 DNA: TGTGCCTGGAGTGCCCTGGACAGGGGGGATGGCTACACCTTC
CDR3 protein: CAWSALDRGDGYTF

D gene: -
V gene: TRBV20-1
clone size: medium-sized
J gene: TRBJ2-7
CDR3 DNA: TGCAGTGCCGACGGACTAATTAGTGGATACGAGCAGTACTTC
CDR3 protein: CSADGLISGYEQYF

D gene: -
V gene: TRBV6-2/TRBV6-3
clone size: many
J gene: TRBJ1-5
CDR3 DNA: TGTGCCAGCAGTGAACCTTGGCAGGGAGGTCAGCCCCAGCATTTT
CDR3 protein: CASSEPWQGGQPQHF

D gene: TRBD2
V gene: TRBV5-1
clone size: medium-sized
J gene: TRBJ2-3
CDR3 DNA: TGCGCCAGCAGCTTGGGCGTAGCGGGGGGCGCAGATACGCAGTATTTT
CDR3 protein: CASSLGVAGGADTQYF

D gene: TRBD1
V gene: TRBV27
clone size: many
J gene: TRBJ1-1
CDR3 DNA: TGTGCCAGCAGTTTAGGACAGGGGGCTGAAGCTTTCTTT
CDR3 protein: CASSLGQGAEAFF

D gene: -
V gene: TRBV15
clone size: many
J gene: TRBJ1-3
CDR3 DNA: TGTGCCACCACCGAAGGCTCTGGAAACACCATATATTTT
CDR3 protein: CATTEGSGNTIYF

D gene: TRBD1
V gene: TRBV18
clone size: many
J gene: TRBJ1-4
CDR3 DNA: TGTGCCAGCTCACCCCGGGGGATGACAGGGGTTGGCGAAAAACTGTTTTTT
CDR3 protein: CASSPRGMTGVGEKLFF

D gene: -
V gene: TRBV12-3/TRBV12-4
clone size: medium-sized
J gene: TRBJ2-7
CDR3 DNA: TGTGCCAGCAGTTTAATGCCGCACGAGCAGTACTTC
CDR3 protein: CASSLMPHEQYF

D gene: -
V gene: TRBV19
clone size: many
J gene: TRBJ2-5
CDR3 DNA: TGTGCCACCGAGGACAATTCAGGTGGAGAGACCCAGTACTTC
CDR3 protein: CATEDNSGGETQYF

D gene: -
V gene: TRBV5-8
clone size: many
J gene: TRBJ2-5
CDR3 DNA: TGTGCCAGCAATAGAAGAGCTGGTGCCCTCAGCCAGACCCAGTACTTC
CDR3 protein: CASNRRAGALSQTQYF

D gene: -
V gene: TRBV9
clone size: many
J gene: TRBJ1-3
CDR3 DNA: TGTGCCAGCAGCAAACAGGGTGCTGGAAACACCATATATTTT
CDR3 protein: CASSKQGAGNTIYF

D gene: -
V gene: TRBV5-1
clone size: many
J gene: TRBJ1-3
CDR3 DNA: TGCGCCAGCTGGGGGGGCTCTGGAAACACCATATATTTT
CDR3 protein: CASWGGSGNTIYF

D gene: -
V gene: TRBV6-1
clone size: medium-sized
J gene: TRBJ2-3
CDR3 DNA: TGTGCCACCGGACAGTCCCACAGCACAGATACGCAGTATTTT
CDR3 protein: CATGQSHSTDTQYF

D gene: -
V gene: TRBV28
clone size: many
J gene: TRBJ2-7
CDR3 DNA: TGTGCCAGCAGTTTGGGTTCGGTGCAGGGGTACAAGATCTACGAGCAGTACTTC
CDR3 protein: CASSLGSVQGYKIYEQYF

D gene: -
V gene: TRBV19
clone size: many
J gene: TRBJ2-7
CDR3 DNA: TGTGCCAGTAGTACTCTGGTAGGGGTTGCCTACGAGCAGTACTTC
CDR3 protein: CASSTLVGVAYEQYF

D gene: -
V gene: TRBV5-5
clone size: many
J gene: TRBJ1-5
CDR3 DNA: TGTGCCAGCAGCTTTGCCCAGGTAGGCTCTACGCCCCAGCATTTT
CDR3 protein: CASSFAQVGSTPQHF